This TCR beta chain was observed in a study of early T cells in non-severe SARS-CoV-2 infection. The CDR3 consists of 15 residues. With 2 bases clipped from V and 8 bases from J, the junction kept 11 bases outside the gene matches. Germline V gives CDR1 LGHNA, CDR2 YNFKEQ. Individually, cDNA molecules had unique molecular identifiers attached to them. TCRdb redid the calling of the 5' RACE reads with MiXCR, one entry per CDR3 protein. The table lists tens of thousands of distinct CDR3 sequences, about 13% of them singletons. The chain carries TRBV4-2 and TRBJ1-2; 7 bases align to TRBD1. Sequenced input: whole blood. The sequence derives from an adult who was a healthcare worker with PCR-confirmed SARS-CoV-2 infection or an uninfected control (not recorded which). CDR3 nucleotide sequence: TGTGCCAGCAGCCAAAAGGACAGGAACCTTGGCGGCTACACCTTC. Its protein is CASSQKDRNLGGYTF.